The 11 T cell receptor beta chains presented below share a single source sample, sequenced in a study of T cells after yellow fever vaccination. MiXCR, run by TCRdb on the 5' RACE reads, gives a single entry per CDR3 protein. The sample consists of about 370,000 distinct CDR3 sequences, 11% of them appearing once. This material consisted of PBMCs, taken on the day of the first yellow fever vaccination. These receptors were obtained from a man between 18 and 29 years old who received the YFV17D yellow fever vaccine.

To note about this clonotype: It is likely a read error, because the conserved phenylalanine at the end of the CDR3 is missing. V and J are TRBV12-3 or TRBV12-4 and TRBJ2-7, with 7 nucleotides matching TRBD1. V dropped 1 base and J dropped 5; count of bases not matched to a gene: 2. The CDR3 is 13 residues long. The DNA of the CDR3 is TGTGCCAGCAGTTTAGGACAGGGAAACGAGCAGTACCTC. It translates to CASSLGQGNEQYL.

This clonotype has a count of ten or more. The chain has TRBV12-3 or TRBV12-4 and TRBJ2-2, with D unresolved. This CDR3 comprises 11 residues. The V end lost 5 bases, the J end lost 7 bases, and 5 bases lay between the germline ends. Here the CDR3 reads CASSEVGELFF. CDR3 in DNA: TGTGCCAGCAGTGAGGTCGGGGAGCTGTTTTTT.

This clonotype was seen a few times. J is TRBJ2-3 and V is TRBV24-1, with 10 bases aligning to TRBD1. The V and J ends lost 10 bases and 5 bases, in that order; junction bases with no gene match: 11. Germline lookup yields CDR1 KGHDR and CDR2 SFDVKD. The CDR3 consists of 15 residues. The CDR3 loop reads CATRPGTGEGDTQYF. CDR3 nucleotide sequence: TGTGCCACTCGTCCCGGGACAGGGGAGGGAGATACGCAGTATTTT.

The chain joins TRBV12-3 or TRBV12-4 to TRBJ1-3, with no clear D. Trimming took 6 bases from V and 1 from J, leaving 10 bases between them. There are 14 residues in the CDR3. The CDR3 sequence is CASSWGWSGNTIYF. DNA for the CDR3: TGTGCCAGCAGCTGGGGATGGTCTGGAAACACCATATATTTT.

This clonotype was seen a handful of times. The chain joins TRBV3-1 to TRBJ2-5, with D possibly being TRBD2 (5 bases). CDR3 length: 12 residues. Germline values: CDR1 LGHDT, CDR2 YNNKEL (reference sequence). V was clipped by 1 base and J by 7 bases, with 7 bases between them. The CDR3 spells CASSQGGGTQYF. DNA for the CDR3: TGTGCCAGCAGCCAAGGAGGAGGGACCCAGTACTTC.

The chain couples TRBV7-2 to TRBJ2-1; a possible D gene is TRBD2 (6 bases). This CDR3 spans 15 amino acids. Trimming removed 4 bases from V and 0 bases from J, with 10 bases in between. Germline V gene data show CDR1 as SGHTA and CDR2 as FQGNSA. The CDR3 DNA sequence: TGTGCCAGCAGCTCCGAGCGGGTCTCCTACAATGAGCAGTTCTTC. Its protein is CASSSERVSYNEQFF. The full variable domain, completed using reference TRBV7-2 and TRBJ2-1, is GAGVSQSPSNKVTEKGKDVELRCDPISGHTALYWYRQSLGQGLEFLIYFQGNSAPDKSGLPSDRFSAERTGGSVSTLTIQRTQQEDSAVYLCASSSERVSYNEQFFGPGTRLTVL.

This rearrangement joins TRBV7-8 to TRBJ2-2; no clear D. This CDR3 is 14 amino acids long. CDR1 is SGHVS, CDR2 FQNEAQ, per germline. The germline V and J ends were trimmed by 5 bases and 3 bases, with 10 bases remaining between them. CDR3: CASSVYDYTGELFF. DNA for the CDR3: TGTGCCAGCAGCGTTTACGATTACACCGGGGAGCTGTTTTTT. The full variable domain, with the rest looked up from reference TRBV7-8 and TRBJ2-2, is GAGVSQSPRYKVAKRGQDVALRCDPISGHVSLFWYQQALGQGPEFLTYFQNEAQLDKSGLPSDRFFAERPEGSVSTLKIQRTQQEDSAVYLCASSVYDYTGELFFGEGSRLTVL.

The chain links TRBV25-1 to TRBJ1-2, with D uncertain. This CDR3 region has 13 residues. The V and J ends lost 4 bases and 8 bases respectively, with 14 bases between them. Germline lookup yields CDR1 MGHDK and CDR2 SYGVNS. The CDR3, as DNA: TGTGCCAGCAGTGCCCCACCTACCTGGGGCTACACCTTC. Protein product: CASSAPPTWGYTF.

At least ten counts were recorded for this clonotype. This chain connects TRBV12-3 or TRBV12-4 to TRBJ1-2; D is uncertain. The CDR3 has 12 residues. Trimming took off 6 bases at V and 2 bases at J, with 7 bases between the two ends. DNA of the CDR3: TGTGCCAGCAGCGCGGTAAACTATGGCTACACCTTC. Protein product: CASSAVNYGYTF.

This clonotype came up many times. The CDR3 sequence: CASSGSGDRGLEQFF. The DNA of the CDR3 is TGCGCCAGCAGCGGTTCAGGGGACAGGGGGCTGGAGCAGTTCTTC. The V call is TRBV5-1, the J call TRBJ2-1; TRBD1 aligns across 12 bases. Germline values: CDR1 SGHRS, CDR2 YFSETQ. The CDR3 contains 15 residues. Trimming removed 4 bases from V and 10 bases from J; junction bases left unmatched: 9.

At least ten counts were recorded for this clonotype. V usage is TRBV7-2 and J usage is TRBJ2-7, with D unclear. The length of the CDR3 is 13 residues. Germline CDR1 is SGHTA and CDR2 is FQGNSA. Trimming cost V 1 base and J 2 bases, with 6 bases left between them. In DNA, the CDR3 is TGTGCCAGCAGCTTAGGTCTAGCCTACGAGCAGTACGTC. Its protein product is CASSLGLAYEQYV.